One and the same sample provided the 2 T cell receptor beta chains below, sequenced in a study of shared clonotypes between healthy human individuals. The protocol was immunoSEQ multiplex PCR, while the TCRdb copy is restricted to in-frame clones and leaves out a portion. The repertoire consists of about 1.1 million clones, with approximately 75% occurring once and the leading ten covering 0.89%. The sample taken for sequencing was memory CD4+ T cells from PBMCs. Subset: CD45RA-negative fraction. The receptors come from a man aged 18 to 30 in good health. Some clones in this sample may be carry-over from other donors' samples.

The V gene is TRBV5-4, the J gene TRBJ2-5; TRBD2 matches 12 bases. V shed 5 bases and J 4 bases; nucleotides not matched to a gene: 6. The CDR3 has 15 residues. The V gene's germline CDR1 is SGHNT and CDR2 YYREEE (reference sequence). The CDR3: CASRPSGRASETQYF. The DNA of the CDR3 is TGTGCCAGCAGACCTAGCGGGAGGGCCTCAGAGACCCAGTACTTC.

The CDR3 DNA is TGTGCCAGCTCACCTCTCGGGGTGATAGATACGCAGTATTTT. This translates into CASSPLGVIDTQYF. V is TRBV18 and J is TRBJ2-3, with a weak D call TRBD2 (5 bases). Trimming removed 3 bases from V and 5 bases from J, with 12 bases in between. The CDR3 has 14 residues. The germline V gene encodes CDR1 KGHSH and CDR2 LQKENI.